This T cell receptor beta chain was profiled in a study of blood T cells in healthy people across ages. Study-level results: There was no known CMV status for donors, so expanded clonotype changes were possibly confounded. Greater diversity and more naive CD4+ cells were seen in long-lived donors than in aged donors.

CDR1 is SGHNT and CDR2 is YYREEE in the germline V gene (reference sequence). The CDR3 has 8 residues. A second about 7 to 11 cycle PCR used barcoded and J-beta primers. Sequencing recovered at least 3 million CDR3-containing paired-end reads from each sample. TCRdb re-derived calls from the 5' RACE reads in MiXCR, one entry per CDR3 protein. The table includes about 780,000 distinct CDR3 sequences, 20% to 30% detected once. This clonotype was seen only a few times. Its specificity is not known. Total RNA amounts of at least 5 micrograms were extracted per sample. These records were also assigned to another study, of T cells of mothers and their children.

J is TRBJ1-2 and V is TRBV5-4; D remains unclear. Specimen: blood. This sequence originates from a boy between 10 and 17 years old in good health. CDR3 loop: CVWGGYTF. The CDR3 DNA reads TGTGTCTGGGGTGGCTACACCTTC.